The clone carrying this TCR beta chain showed up many times. Its specificity is unknown. The authors sorted CD4+ naive, central memory, regulatory and stem cell-like memory cells via CD45RO/CCR7/CD25/CD127/CD95/CD27. CDR3 length: 12 residues. Trimming removed 10 bases at V and 6 bases at J, with 14 bases between. Germline values: CDR1 SEHNR, CDR2 FQNEAQ (reference sequence). This record comes from a study of beta chain features in type 1 diabetes. Study conclusions and caveats: Significant though moderate, a shortening of TCRB CDR3s appeared in all four CD4+ subsets of Type 1 diabetes patients. PCR might favor shorter templates, equally in patients and controls.

Since all of the isolated RNA was reverse transcribed, expressed TCRB transcripts were what got sequenced. Clones were read by immunoSEQ multiplex PCR, and TCRdb kept only the in-frame ones, dropping some. The repertoire consists of 600,000 to 700,000 clones, with under 15% occurring once and the leading ten covering less than 0.025%. The clonotype comes from a young man with type 1 diabetes. This sequence joins TRBV7-9 and TRBJ2-3; maybe TRBD2 (5 bases). The material sequenced was naive CD4+ T cells from blood. CDR3 nucleotide sequence: TGTGCCAACCAAGGCGGCGGGGATACGCAGTATTTT. Protein product: CANQGGGDTQYF. Full variable domain (missing parts from reference TRBV7-9 and TRBJ2-3): DTGVSQNPRHKITKRGQNVTFRCDPISEHNRLYWYRQTLGQGPEFLTYFQNEAQLEKSRLLSDRFSAERPKGSFSTLEIQRTEQGDSAMYLCANQGGGDTQYFGPGTRLTVL.